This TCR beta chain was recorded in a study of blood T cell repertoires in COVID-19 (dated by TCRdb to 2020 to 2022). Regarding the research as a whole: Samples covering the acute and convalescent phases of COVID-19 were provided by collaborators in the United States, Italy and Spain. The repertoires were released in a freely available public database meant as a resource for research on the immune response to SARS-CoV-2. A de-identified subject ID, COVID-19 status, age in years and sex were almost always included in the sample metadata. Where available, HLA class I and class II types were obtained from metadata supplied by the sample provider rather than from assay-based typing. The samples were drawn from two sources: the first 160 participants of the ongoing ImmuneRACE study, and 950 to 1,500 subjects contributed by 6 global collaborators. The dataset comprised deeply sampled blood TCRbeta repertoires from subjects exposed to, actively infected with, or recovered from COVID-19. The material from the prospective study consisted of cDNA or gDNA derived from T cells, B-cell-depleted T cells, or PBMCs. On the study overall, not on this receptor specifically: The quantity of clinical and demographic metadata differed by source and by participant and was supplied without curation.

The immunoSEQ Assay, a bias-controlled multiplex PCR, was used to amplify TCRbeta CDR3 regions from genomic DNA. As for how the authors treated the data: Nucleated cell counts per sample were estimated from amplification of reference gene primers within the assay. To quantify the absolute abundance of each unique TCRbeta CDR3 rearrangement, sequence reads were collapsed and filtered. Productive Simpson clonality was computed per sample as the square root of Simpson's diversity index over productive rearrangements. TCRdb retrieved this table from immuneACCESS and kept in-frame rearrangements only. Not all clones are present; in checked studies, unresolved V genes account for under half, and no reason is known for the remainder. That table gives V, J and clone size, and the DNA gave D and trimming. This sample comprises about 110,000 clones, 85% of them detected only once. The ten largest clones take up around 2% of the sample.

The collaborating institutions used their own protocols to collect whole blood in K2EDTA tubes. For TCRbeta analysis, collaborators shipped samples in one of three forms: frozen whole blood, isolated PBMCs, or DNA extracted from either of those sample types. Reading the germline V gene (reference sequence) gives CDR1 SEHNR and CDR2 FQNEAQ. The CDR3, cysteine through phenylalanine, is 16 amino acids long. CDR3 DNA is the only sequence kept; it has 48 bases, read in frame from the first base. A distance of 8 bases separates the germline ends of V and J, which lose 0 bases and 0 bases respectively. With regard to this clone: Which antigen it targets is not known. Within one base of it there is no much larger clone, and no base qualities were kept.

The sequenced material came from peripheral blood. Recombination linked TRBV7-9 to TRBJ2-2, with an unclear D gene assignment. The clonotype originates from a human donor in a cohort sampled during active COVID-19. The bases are TGTGCCAGCAGCTTAGCCCTAAATACGAACACCGGGGAGCTGTTTTTT. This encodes CASSLALNTNTGELFF.